This T cell receptor (beta chain) was recovered during a study of blood T cells in healthy people across ages. This clonotype was picked up a small number of times. Next came a second PCR, run for about 6 to 12 cycles, which used a sample-barcoded 5' primer along with a J-beta primer mix. One entry per CDR3 protein, called by TCRdb with MiXCR from the 5' RACE reads. The data contain about 730,000 distinct CDR3 sequences, around 40% of them singletons. Ranging in age from roughly 6 to 100, the donors were healthy Caucasian individuals from Russia. The authors isolated at least 6 million PBMCs per sample. V shed 4 bases, J shed 1 base, and the junction held 4 bases outside the gene matches. The CDR3 consists of 16 residues. From germline, CDR1 is SGHKS and CDR2 YYEKEE (reference sequence).

This TCR was sampled from a woman aged 60-70 years in good health. This chain uses TRBV5-5 with TRBJ2-5; 13 bases match TRBD2. Sequencing was carried out using blood. CDR3 protein: CASSLWTSGSQETQYF. CDR3 in DNA: TGTGCCAGCAGCCTATGGACTAGCGGGAGCCAAGAGACCCAGTACTTC.